The rows below give T cell receptor beta chains drawn from one sample of a study of cytomegalovirus exposure and HLA in healthy donors. Clones were sequenced by immunoSEQ multiplex PCR, and TCRdb holds only the in-frame ones, with some missing. The sample holds 150,000 to 200,000 clones, 85% seen once. The specimen was PBMCs. Source of these receptors: a man aged 25-40 years in good health and CMV-seropositive. The CDR3 runs from the conserved cysteine through the conserved F or W. The order of the fields is V gene, CDR3 protein.

v_call: TRBV4-1
cdr3_aa: CASSQDTLRGYGYTF

v_call: TRBV2
cdr3_aa: CASSEGRGGYNEQFF

v_call: TRBV9
cdr3_aa: CASSVGVTGELFF

v_call: TRBV7-6
cdr3_aa: CASSYSGGATDTQYF

v_call: TRBV13
cdr3_aa: CASSLGGQLPANYGYTF

v_call: TRBV5-1
cdr3_aa: CASSLNTGGQETQYF

v_call: TRBV4-1
cdr3_aa: CASSQEGQGIIIYGYTF

v_call: TRBV6-1
cdr3_aa: CASSAKRGGADTQYF

v_call: TRBV9
cdr3_aa: CASSVAEGGGPQHF

v_call: TRBV10-3
cdr3_aa: CAAGEYRADDNQPQHF

v_call: TRBV29-1
cdr3_aa: CSVGTESNQPQHF

v_call: TRBV15
cdr3_aa: CATSRVSDRGNEQYF

v_call: TRBV7-2
cdr3_aa: CASSSPRGTSSTDTQYF

v_call: TRBV7-2
cdr3_aa: CASSWTGTNTIYF

v_call: TRBV4-2
cdr3_aa: CASSSVKGATNEKLFF

v_call: TRBV5-1
cdr3_aa: CASSLAPPGANSGANVLTF

v_call: TRBV6-1
cdr3_aa: CASSEGTGNYGYTF

v_call: TRBV5-1
cdr3_aa: CASSLTSPGTFLNTEAFF

v_call: TRBV5-4
cdr3_aa: CASSWRELAASTDTQYF

v_call: TRBV5-6
cdr3_aa: CASSVGPEGQFF

v_call: TRBV4-1
cdr3_aa: CASSQTGTGAYEQYF

v_call: TRBV30
cdr3_aa: CAWDQRGGGYTF

v_call: TRBV4-3
cdr3_aa: CASSQEGLAASTDTQYF

v_call: TRBV18
cdr3_aa: CASSPRTGGSFEQYF

v_call: TRBV10-3
cdr3_aa: CAITESGDRTTNYGYTF

v_call: TRBV27
cdr3_aa: CASSLSGGYGYTF

v_call: TRBV2
cdr3_aa: CATQAGRNTEAFF

v_call: TRBV7-9
cdr3_aa: CASSPGLSAGYGYTF

v_call: TRBV30
cdr3_aa: CAWKSPRGARYEQYF

v_call: TRBV4-1
cdr3_aa: CASSRTGEETQYF

v_call: TRBV5-1
cdr3_aa: CASSFQPGLAGGIGQYF

v_call: TRBV15
cdr3_aa: CATSRPRGSNTGELFF

v_call: TRBV5-5
cdr3_aa: CASSQERGGQETQYF

v_call: TRBV7-6
cdr3_aa: CASSLEMAGLTYEQYF

v_call: TRBV27
cdr3_aa: CASSPDWGGLAFF

v_call: TRBV7-2
cdr3_aa: CASSSQAYEQYF

v_call: TRBV9
cdr3_aa: CASSVATWAPGELFF

v_call: TRBV7-8
cdr3_aa: CASSLGSFEQYF

v_call: TRBV19
cdr3_aa: CASSGNAGGRIDTQYF

v_call: TRBV5-1
cdr3_aa: CASSLAGAEQFF

v_call: TRBV6-5
cdr3_aa: CASSYSTARGEQYF

v_call: TRBV19
cdr3_aa: CASSMRTGEDPHF

v_call: TRBV4-1
cdr3_aa: CASSRRGSNTEAFF

v_call: TRBV19
cdr3_aa: CASGRQGSYEQYF